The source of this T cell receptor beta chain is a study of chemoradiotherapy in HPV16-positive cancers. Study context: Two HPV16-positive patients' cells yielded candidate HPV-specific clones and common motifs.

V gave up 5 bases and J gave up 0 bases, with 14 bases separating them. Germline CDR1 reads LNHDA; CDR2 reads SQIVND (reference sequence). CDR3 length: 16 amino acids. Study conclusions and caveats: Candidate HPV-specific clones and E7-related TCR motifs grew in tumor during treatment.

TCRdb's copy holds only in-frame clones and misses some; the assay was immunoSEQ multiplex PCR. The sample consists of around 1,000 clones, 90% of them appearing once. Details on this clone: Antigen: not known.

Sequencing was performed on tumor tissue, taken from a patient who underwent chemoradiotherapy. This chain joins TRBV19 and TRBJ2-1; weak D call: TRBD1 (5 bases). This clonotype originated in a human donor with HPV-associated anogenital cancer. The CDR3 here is CASSATDTSSYNEQFF. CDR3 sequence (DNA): TGTGCCAGTAGTGCGACGGACACGAGCTCCTACAATGAGCAGTTCTTC. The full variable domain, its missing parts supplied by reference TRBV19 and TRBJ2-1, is DGGITQSPKYLFRKEGQNVTLSCEQNLNHDAMYWYRQDPGQGLRLIYYSQIVNDFQKGDIAEGYSVSREKKESFPLTVTSAQKNPTAFYLCASSATDTSSYNEQFFGPGTRLTVL.